This T cell receptor (beta chain) came from a study of blood T cell repertoires in COVID-19. The CDR3 spans 17 residues. Trimming cost V 0 bases and J 4 bases; bases outside gene matches: 11. Germline values: CDR1 SGHRS, CDR2 YFSETQ. The method was immunoSEQ multiplex PCR; TCRdb's version includes in-frame clones alone and lacks a portion of them. Of roughly 150,000 clones listed, 70% to 85% were seen once; the top ten hold around 7.2%. The chain employs TRBV5-1 and TRBJ2-5; TRBD2 matches 8 bases. Material for sequencing was peripheral blood. This receptor was taken from a woman in her 50s in a cohort sampled during active or convalescent COVID-19. DNA of the CDR3: TGCGCCAGCAGCTTGGGCCCAGGAGCGGGGGTACGAGAGACCCAGTACTTC. The encoded protein is CASSLGPGAGVRETQYF. The complete variable domain, with remaining parts taken from reference TRBV5-1 and TRBJ2-5, reads KAGVTQTPRYLIKTRGQQVTLSCSPISGHRSVSWYQQTPGQGLQFLFEYFSETQRNKGNFPGRFSGRQFSNSRSEMNVSTLELGDSALYLCASSLGPGAGVRETQYFGPGTRLLVL.